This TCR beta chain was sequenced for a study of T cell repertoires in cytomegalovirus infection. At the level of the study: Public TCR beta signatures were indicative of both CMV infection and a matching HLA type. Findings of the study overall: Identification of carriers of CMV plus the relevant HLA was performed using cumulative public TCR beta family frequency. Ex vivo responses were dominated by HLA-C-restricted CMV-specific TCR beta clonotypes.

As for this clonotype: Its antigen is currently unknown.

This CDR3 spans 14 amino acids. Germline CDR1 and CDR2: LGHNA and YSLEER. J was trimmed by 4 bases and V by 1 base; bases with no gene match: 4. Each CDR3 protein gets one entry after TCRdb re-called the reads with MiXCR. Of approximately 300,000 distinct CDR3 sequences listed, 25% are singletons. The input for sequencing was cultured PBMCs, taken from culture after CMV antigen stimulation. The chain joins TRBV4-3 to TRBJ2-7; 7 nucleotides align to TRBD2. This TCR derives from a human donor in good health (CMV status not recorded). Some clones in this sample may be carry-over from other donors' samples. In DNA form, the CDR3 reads TGCGCCAGCAGCCAAGGAGCGGGAAGTTACGAGCAGTACTTC. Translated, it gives CASSQGAGSYEQYF.